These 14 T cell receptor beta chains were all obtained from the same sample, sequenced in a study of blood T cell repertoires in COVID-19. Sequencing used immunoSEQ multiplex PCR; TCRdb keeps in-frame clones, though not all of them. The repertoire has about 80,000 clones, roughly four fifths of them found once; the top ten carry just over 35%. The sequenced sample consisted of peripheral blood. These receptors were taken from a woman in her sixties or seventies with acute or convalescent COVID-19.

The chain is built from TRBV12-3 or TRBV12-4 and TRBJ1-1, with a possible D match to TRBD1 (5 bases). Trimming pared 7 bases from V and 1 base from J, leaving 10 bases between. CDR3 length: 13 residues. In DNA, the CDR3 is TGTGCCAGCATGAGACAGACGAACACTGAAGCTTTCTTT. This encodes CASMRQTNTEAFF.

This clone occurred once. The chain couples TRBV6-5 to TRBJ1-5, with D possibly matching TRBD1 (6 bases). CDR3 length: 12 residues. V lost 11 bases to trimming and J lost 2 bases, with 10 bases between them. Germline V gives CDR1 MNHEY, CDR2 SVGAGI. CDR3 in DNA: TGTGCCGGTCGGACAGGCAATCAGCCCCAGCATTTT. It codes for CAGRTGNQPQHF.

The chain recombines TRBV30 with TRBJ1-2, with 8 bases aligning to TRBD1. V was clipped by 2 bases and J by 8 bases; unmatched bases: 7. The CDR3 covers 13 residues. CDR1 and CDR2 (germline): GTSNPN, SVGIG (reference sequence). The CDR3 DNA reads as TGTGCCTGGAGTAAGACAGGGGATGGGGGCTACACCTTC. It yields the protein CAWSKTGDGGYTF.

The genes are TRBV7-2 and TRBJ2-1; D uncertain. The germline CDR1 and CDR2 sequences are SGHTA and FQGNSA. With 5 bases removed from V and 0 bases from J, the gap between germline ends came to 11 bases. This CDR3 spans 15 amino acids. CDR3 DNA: TGTGCCAGCAGCGTCACTTGGAGCTCCTACAATGAGCAGTTCTTC. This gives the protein CASSVTWSSYNEQFF.

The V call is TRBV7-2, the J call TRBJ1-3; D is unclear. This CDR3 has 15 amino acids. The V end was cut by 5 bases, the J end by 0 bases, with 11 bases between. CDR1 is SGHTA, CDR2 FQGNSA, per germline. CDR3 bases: TGTGCCAGCAGCATAGGGAGTTTCTCTGGAAACACCATATATTTT. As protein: CASSIGSFSGNTIYF.

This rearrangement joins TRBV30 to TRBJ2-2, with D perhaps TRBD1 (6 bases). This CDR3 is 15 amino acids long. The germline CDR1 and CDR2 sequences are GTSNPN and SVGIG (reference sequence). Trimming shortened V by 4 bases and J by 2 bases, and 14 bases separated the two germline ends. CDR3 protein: CAWTYLGGNTGELFF. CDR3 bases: TGTGCCTGGACCTACTTAGGGGGAAACACCGGGGAGCTGTTTTTT.

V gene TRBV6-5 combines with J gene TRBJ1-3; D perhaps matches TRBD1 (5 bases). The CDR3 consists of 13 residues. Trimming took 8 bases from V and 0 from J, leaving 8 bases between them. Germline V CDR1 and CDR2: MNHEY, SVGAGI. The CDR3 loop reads CASGDFSGNTIYF. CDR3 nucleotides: TGTGCCAGCGGGGACTTCTCTGGAAACACCATATATTTT.

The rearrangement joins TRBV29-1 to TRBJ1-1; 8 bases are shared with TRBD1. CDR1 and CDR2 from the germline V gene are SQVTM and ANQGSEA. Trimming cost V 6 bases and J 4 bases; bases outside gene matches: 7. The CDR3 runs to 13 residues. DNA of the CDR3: TGCAGCGTCCAAGAACAGGGGGGCACTGAAGCTTTCTTT. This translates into CSVQEQGGTEAFF.

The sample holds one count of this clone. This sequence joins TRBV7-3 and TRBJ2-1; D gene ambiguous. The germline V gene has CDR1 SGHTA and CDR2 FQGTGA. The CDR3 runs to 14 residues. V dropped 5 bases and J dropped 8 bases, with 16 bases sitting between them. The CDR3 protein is CASSRERTWDEQFF. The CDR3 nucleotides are TGTGCCAGCAGCCGAGAGCGTACCTGGGATGAGCAGTTCTTC.

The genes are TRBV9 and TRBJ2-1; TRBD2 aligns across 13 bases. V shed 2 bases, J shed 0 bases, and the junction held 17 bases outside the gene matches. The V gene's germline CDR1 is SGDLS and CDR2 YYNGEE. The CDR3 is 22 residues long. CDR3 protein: CASSVEGGRLAGGRFSYNEQFF. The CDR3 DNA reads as TGTGCCAGCAGCGTGGAGGGAGGGAGACTAGCGGGAGGCCGTTTCTCCTACAATGAGCAGTTCTTC.

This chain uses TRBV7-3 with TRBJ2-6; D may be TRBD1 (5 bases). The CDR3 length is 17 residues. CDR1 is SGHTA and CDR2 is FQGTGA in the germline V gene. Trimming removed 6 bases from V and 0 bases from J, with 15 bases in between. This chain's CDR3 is CASRPQGTGSGANVLTF. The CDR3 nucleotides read TGTGCCAGCAGGCCGCAGGGTACCGGCTCTGGGGCCAACGTCCTGACTTTC.

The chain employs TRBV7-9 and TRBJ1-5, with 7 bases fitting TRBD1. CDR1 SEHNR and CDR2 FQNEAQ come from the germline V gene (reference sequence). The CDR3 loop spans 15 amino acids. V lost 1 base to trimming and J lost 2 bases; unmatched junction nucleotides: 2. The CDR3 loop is CASSLGRGGNQPQHF. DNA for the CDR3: TGTGCCAGCAGCTTAGGCAGGGGGGGCAATCAGCCCCAGCATTTT.

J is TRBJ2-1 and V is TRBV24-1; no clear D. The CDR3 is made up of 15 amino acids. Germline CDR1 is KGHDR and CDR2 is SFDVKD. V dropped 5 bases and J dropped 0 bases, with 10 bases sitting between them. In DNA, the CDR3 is TGTGCCACCAGTGTTGAACGTAGCTCCTACAATGAGCAGTTCTTC. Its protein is CATSVERSSYNEQFF.

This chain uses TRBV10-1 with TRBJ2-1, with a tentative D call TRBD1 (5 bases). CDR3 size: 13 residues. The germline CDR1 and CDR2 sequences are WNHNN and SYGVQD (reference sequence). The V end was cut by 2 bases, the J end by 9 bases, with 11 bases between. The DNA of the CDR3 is TGCGCCAGCAGTGAGCAGGGTTTCGGTGAGCAGTTCTTC. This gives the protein CASSEQGFGEQFF.